This entry lists 12 T cell receptor beta chains sequenced from one sample in a study of blood T cell repertoires in COVID-19. TCRdb's table, derived via immunoSEQ multiplex PCR, lists solely in-frame clones and lacks some. This sample has around 200,000 clones, with 80% to 90% found just once. Sample: PBMCs or T cells enriched from blood (not recorded which). Receptors originate from a woman between 50 and 59 years old in a cohort exposed to, infected with or recovered from COVID-19 (not recorded which).

The chain couples TRBV7-2 to TRBJ1-6; 9 positions match TRBD1. The CDR3 length is 15 residues. Germline values: CDR1 SGHTA, CDR2 FQGNSA. With 3 bases clipped from V and 9 bases from J, the junction kept 6 bases outside the gene matches. CDR3 protein: CASSFTGGAGSPLHF. The DNA of the CDR3 is TGTGCCAGCAGCTTTACAGGGGGCGCCGGTTCACCCCTCCACTTT.

This sequence joins TRBV10-2 and TRBJ2-2; possible D gene TRBD1, 5 bases. Germline-derived CDR1 and CDR2 are WSHSY and SAAADI. V was trimmed by 6 bases and J by 1 base, leaving 9 bases between them. CDR3 size: 14 residues. For the CDR3, the DNA is TGCGCCAGCAGCCTCGACAGGAACACCGGGGAGCTGTTTTTT. It specifies CASSLDRNTGELFF.

This sequence joins TRBV12-3 or TRBV12-4 and TRBJ2-3; the D is unclear. CDR3 length equals 12 residues. Trimming took off 6 bases at V and 2 bases at J, with 6 bases between the two ends. In DNA, the CDR3 is TGTGCCAGCAGGAGGCCCACAGATACGCAGTATTTT. Its protein product is CASRRPTDTQYF.

The chain has TRBV9 and TRBJ2-3, with 15 bases fitting TRBD2. The germline CDR1 and CDR2 sequences are SGDLS and YYNGEE. CDR3 length: 16 amino acids. After removal of 4 bases from V and 6 bases from J, the junction contained 6 bases not matched to a gene. The chain's CDR3 is CASSLGTSGGKDTQYF. As DNA, the CDR3 is TGTGCCAGCAGCCTCGGGACTAGCGGGGGGAAGGATACGCAGTATTTT.

This chain links TRBV5-1 with TRBJ2-5; D is possibly TRBD2 (7 bases). V was trimmed by 3 bases and J by 5 bases, leaving 20 bases between them. Germline V gene sequence: CDR1 SGHRS, CDR2 YFSETQ. This CDR3 spans 16 amino acids. The CDR3 DNA reads TGCGCCAGCAGCTCTGGGGGGGCCCCCCTCGTGGAGACCCAGTACTTC. It encodes CASSSGGAPLVETQYF.

The chain uses TRBV6-4 and TRBJ2-2, with 9 nucleotides matching TRBD1. The germline V gene encodes CDR1 MRHNA and CDR2 SNTAGT. J gave up 6 bases and V 8 bases, and 4 bases lay outside the gene matches. This CDR3 region has 13 residues. The CDR3 bases are TGTGCCAGCCGAACAGGGGGCGCCGGGGAGCTGTTTTTT. Amino acids: CASRTGGAGELFF.

This clone was seen just once. This rearrangement joins TRBV7-3 to TRBJ2-1; 8 positions match TRBD2. The CDR3 runs to 15 residues. Trimming cost V 8 bases and J 5 bases; bases outside gene matches: 11. CDR1 SGHTA and CDR2 FQGTGA come from the germline V gene. Here the CDR3 DNA reads TGTGCCAGCGGGCCGGGGGGGGCCCTAAACAATGAGCAGTTCTTC. It specifies CASGPGGALNNEQFF.

The chain couples TRBV20-1 to TRBJ1-1, with D unclear. V was cut by 6 bases and J by 5 bases, with 7 bases left in between. Germline CDR1 DFQATT, CDR2 SNEGSKA (reference sequence). This CDR3 contains 10 residues. The CDR3 loop reads CSARRTEAFF. The CDR3 coding sequence is TGCAGTGCCCGGAGGACTGAAGCTTTCTTT.

This chain joins TRBV4-1 and TRBJ1-4; tentatively, D is TRBD1 (5 bases). The CDR3 is made up of 15 amino acids. The germline V gene encodes CDR1 MGHRA and CDR2 YSYEKL. Trimming took off 3 bases at V and 1 base at J, with 9 bases between the two ends. The chain's CDR3 is CASSQIGGTNEKLFF. The DNA for the CDR3 is TGCGCCAGCAGCCAGATCGGGGGAACTAATGAAAAACTGTTTTTT.

V and J are TRBV10-3 and TRBJ1-1, with TRBD1 matching over 7 bases. CDR3 size: 16 residues. V was pared by 2 bases and J by 4 bases, with 10 bases of the junction left unmatched. The germline CDR1 and CDR2 sequences are ENHRY and SYGVKD. As DNA, the CDR3 is TGTGCCATCAGTGAGGGATTAGGGGGCGGAGGCACTGAAGCTTTCTTT. Translated: CAISEGLGGGGTEAFF.

The chain employs TRBV11-2 and TRBJ2-3; maybe TRBD2 (6 bases). Germline V gene sequence: CDR1 SGHAT, CDR2 FQNNGV. Between the trimmed V and J ends, which lost 3 bases and 2 bases, there was a span of 15 bases. The CDR3 runs 16 residues. For the CDR3, the DNA is TGTGCCAGCAGCTTTTCTGGCGGGGCTTTCACAGATACGCAGTATTTT. Translation gives CASSFSGGAFTDTQYF.

CDR3 region: CASSVKDGSTEAFF. The CDR3 DNA follows: TGTGCCAGCAGCGTTAAGGACGGGAGCACTGAAGCTTTCTTT. This chain joins TRBV9 and TRBJ1-1, with D unresolved. The germline V gene encodes CDR1 SGDLS and CDR2 YYNGEE. The CDR3 sequence is 14 residues long. V lost 2 bases and J lost 4, with 12 bases in between.